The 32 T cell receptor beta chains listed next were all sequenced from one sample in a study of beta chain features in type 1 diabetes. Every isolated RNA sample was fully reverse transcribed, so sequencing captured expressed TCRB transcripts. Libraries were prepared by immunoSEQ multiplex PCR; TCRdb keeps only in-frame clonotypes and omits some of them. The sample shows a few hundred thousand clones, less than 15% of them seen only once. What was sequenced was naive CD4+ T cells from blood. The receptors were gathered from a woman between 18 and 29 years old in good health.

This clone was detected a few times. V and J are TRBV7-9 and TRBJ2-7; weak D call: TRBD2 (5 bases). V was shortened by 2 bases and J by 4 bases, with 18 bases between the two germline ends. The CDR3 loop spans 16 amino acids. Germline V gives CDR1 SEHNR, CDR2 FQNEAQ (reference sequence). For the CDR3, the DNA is TGTGCCAGCAGCTTAAGTAGCGACCACGGCAATTACGAGCAGTACTTC. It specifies CASSLSSDHGNYEQYF.

CDR3 coding DNA: TGTGCCTGGAGCCGACAGGGGGGTGAAGCTTTCTTT. Its protein is CAWSRQGGEAFF. The gene calls are TRBV30 and TRBJ1-1, with 9 positions matching TRBD1. Germline CDR1 is GTSNPN and CDR2 is SVGIG (reference sequence). This CDR3 contains 12 residues. Trimming cost V 3 bases and J 7 bases; bases outside gene matches: 3.

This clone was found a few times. In nucleotides, the CDR3 is TGTGCTGCCGCCCGGGACAGGCGTCGGGGCGGGGAGCTGTTTTTT. Translation: CAAARDRRRGGELFF. The V call is TRBV30, the J call TRBJ2-2, with 8 bases identical to TRBD1. The CDR3 is 15 residues long. In germline, CDR1 is GTSNPN, CDR2 SVGIG (reference sequence). Complete variable domain (other parts from reference TRBV30 and TRBJ2-2): SQTIHQWPATLVQPVGSPLSLECTVEGTSNPNLYWYRQAAGRGLQLLFYSVGIGQISSEVPQNLSASRPQDRQFILSSKKLLLSDSGFYLCAAARDRRRGGELFFGEGSRLTVL.

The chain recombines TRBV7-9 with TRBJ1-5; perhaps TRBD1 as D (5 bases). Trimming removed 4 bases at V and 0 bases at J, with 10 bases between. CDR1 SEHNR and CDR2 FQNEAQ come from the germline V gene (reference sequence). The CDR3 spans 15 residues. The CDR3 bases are TGTGCCAGCAGCTCCAGGGAAAATAGCAATCAGCCCCAGCATTTT. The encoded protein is CASSSRENSNQPQHF.

The CDR3, as DNA: TGTGCCAGCATCGCAACTGGCTCTGGGGCCAACGTCCTGACTTTC. Translation: CASIATGSGANVLTF. The chain combines TRBV21-1 with TRBJ2-6; the table's D call, TRBD2, was not checked against the DNA. TRBV21-1 is a listed pseudogene. The CDR3 has 15 residues.

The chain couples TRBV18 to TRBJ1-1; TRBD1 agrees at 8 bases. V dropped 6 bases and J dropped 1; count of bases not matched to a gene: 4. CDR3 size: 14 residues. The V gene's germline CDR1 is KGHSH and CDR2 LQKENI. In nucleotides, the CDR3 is TGTGCCAGCTCGACAGGGGAGGCGAACACTGAAGCTTTCTTT. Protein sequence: CASSTGEANTEAFF.

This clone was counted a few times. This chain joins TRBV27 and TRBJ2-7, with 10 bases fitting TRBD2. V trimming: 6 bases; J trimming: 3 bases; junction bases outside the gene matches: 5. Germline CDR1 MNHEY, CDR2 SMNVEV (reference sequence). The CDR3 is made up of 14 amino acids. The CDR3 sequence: CASRLLAGNYEQYF. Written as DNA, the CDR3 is TGTGCCAGCAGGTTACTAGCGGGAAACTACGAGCAGTACTTC.

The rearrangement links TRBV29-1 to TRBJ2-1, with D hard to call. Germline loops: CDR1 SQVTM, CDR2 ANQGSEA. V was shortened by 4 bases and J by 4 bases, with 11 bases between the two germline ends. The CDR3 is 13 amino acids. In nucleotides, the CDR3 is TGCAGCGTTGTTAGTAGGAGTTACAATGAGCAGTTCTTC. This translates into CSVVSRSYNEQFF.

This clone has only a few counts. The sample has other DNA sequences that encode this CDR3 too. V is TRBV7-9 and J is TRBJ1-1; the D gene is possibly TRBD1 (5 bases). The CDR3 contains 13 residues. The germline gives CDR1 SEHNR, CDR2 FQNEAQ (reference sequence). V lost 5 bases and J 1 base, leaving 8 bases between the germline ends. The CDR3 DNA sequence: TGTGCCAGCAGCCTTGACAGGAACACTGAAGCTTTCTTT. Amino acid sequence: CASSLDRNTEAFF. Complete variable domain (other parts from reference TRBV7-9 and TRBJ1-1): DTGVSQNPRHKITKRGQNVTFRCDPISEHNRLYWYRQTLGQGPEFLTYFQNEAQLEKSRLLSDRFSAERPKGSFSTLEIQRTEQGDSAMYLCASSLDRNTEAFFGQGTRLTVV.

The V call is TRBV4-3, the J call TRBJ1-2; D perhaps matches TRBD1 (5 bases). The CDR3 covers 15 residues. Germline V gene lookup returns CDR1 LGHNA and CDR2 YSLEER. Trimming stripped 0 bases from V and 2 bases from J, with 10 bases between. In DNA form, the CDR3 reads TGCGCCAGCAGCCAAGATGGGGGAGGGAACTATGGCTACACCTTC. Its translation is CASSQDGGGNYGYTF.

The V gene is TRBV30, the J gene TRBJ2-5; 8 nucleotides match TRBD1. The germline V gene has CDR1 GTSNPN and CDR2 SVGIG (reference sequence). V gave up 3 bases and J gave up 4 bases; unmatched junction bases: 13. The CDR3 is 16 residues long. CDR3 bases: TGTGCCTGGAGCCAGGTTGTGGCAGGGGGCAGAGAGACCCAGTACTTC. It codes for CAWSQVVAGGRETQYF.

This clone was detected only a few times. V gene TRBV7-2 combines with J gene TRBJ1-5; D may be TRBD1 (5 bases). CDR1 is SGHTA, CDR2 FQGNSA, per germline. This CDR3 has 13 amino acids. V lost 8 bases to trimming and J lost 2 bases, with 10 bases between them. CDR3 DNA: TGTGCCAGCGGGGGGACGGGCAATCAGCCCCAGCATTTT. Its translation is CASGGTGNQPQHF.

The CDR3: CSVGAGQTNTEAFF. In DNA, the CDR3 is TGCAGCGTTGGCGCGGGACAGACAAACACTGAAGCTTTCTTT. The chain joins TRBV29-1 to TRBJ1-1; 7 bases agree with TRBD1. Losses at the gene ends were 4 bases for V and 2 bases for J; bases not matched to a gene: 7. The germline V gene has CDR1 SQVTM and CDR2 ANQGSEA. The CDR3 spans 14 residues.

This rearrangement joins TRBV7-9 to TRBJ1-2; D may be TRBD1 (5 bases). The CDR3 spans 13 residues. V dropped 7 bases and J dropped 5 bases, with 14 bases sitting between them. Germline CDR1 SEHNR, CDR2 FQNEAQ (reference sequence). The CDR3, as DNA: TGTGCCAGCACCCGCGGGGGGACTTATGGCTACACCTTC. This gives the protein CASTRGGTYGYTF.

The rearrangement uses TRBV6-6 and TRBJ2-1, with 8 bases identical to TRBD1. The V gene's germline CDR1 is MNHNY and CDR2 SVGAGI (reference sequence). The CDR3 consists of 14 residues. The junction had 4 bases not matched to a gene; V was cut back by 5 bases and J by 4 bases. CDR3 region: CASSPGQEYNEQFF. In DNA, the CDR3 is TGTGCCAGCAGTCCGGGACAGGAGTACAATGAGCAGTTCTTC.

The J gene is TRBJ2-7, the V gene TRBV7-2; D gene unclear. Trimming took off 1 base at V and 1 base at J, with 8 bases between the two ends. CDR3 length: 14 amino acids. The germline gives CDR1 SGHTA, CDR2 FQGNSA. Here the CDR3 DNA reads TGTGCCAGCAGCTTAGAAGCCCGGTCCTACGAGCAGTACTTC. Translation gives CASSLEARSYEQYF.

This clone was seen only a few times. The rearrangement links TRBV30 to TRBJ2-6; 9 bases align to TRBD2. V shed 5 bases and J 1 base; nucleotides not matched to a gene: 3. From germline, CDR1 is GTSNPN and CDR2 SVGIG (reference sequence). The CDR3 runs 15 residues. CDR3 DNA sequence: TGTGCCTGGGCTAGCGGGATGTCTGGGGCCAACGTCCTGACTTTC. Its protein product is CAWASGMSGANVLTF.

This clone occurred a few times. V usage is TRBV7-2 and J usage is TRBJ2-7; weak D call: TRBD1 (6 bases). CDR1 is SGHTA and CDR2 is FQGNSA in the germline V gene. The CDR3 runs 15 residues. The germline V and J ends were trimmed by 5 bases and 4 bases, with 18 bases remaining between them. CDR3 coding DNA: TGTGCCAGCAGCAGAAGTACGCAGGGGACATACGAGCAGTACTTC. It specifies CASSRSTQGTYEQYF.

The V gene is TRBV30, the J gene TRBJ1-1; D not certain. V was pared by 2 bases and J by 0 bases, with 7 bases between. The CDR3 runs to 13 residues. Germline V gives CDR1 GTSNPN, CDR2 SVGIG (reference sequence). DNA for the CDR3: TGTGCCTGGAGTCCACAGCTGAACACTGAAGCTTTCTTT. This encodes CAWSPQLNTEAFF.

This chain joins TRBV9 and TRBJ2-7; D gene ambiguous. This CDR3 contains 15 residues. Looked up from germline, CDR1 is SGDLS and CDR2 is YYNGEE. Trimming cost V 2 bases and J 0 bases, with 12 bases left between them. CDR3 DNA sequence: TGTGCCAGCAGCGTCTTTGGCGGTAGCTCCTACGAGCAGTACTTC. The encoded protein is CASSVFGGSSYEQYF.

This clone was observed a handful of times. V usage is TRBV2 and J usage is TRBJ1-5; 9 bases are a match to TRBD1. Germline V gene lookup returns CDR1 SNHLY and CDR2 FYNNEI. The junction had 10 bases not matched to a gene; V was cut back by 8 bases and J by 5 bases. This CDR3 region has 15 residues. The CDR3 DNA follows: TGTGCCAGCGGATTGGGACAGGGAATTTATCAGCCCCAGCATTTT. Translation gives CASGLGQGIYQPQHF.

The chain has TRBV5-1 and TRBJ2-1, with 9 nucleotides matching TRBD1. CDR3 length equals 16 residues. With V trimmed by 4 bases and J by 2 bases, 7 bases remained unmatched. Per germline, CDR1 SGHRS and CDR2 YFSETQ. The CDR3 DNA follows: TGCGCCAGCAGCGGTGACAGGGGGGTTACCTACAATGAGCAGTTCTTC. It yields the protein CASSGDRGVTYNEQFF.

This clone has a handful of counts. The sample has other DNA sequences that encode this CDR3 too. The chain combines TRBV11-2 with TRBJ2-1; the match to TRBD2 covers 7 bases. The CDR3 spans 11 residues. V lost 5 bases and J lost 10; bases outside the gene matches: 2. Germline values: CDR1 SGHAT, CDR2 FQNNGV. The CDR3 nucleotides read TGTGCCAGCAGCCTCGGGGGGGAGCAGTTCTTC. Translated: CASSLGGEQFF.

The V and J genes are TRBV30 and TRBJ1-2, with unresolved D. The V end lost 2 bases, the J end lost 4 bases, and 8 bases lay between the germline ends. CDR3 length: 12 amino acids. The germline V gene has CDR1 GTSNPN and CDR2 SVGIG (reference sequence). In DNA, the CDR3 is TGTGCCTGGAGTTCGGTATTCTATGGCTACACCTTC. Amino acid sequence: CAWSSVFYGYTF.

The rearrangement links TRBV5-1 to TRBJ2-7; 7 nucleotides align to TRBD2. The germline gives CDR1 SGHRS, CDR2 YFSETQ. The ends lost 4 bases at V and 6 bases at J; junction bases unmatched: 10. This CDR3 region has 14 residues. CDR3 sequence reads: CASSPGGIWGEQYF. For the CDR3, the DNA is TGCGCCAGCAGCCCGGGAGGAATTTGGGGCGAGCAGTACTTC. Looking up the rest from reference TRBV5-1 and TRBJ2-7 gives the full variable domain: KAGVTQTPRYLIKTRGQQVTLSCSPISGHRSVSWYQQTPGQGLQFLFEYFSETQRNKGNFPGRFSGRQFSNSRSEMNVSTLELGDSALYLCASSPGGIWGEQYFGPGTRLTVT.

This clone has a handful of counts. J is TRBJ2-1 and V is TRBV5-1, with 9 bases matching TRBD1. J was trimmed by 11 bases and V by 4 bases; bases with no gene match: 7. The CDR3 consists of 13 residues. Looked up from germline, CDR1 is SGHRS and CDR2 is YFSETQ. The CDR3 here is CASSPEGQGKQFF. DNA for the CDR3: TGCGCCAGCAGCCCCGAGGGACAGGGAAAGCAGTTCTTC.

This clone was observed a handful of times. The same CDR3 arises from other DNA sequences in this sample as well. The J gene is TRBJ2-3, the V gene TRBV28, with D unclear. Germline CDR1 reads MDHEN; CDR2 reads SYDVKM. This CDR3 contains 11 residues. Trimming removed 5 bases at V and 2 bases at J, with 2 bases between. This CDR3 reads CASSLTDTQYF. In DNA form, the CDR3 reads TGTGCCAGCAGTCTCACAGATACGCAGTATTTT.

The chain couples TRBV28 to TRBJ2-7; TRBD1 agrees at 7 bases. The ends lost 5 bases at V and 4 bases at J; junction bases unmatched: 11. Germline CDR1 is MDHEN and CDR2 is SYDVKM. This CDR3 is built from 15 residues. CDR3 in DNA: TGTGCCAGCAGTGGTGTCGGGACAGCTGTTTACGAGCAGTACTTC. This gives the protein CASSGVGTAVYEQYF.

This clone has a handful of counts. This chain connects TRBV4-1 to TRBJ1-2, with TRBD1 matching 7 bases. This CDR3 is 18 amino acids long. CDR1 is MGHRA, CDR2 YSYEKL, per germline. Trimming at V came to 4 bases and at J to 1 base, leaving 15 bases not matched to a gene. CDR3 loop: CASSPYGTESVNNYGYTF. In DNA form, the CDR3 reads TGCGCCAGCAGCCCATACGGGACAGAGAGCGTCAATAACTATGGCTACACCTTC.

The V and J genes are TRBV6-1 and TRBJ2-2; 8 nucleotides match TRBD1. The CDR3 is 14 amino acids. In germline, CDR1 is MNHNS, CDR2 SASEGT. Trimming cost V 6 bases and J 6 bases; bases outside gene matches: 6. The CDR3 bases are TGTGCCAGCAGAGAGACACAGGGGGCCGGGGAGCTGTTTTTT. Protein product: CASRETQGAGELFF.

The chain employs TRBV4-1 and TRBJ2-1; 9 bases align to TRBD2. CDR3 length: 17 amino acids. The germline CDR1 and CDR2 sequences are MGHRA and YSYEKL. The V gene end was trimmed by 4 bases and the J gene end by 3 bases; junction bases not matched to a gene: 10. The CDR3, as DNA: TGCGCCAGCAGCCTCTCCGGCGGGGGGGCCGGCTACAATGAGCAGTTCTTC. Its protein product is CASSLSGGGAGYNEQFF.

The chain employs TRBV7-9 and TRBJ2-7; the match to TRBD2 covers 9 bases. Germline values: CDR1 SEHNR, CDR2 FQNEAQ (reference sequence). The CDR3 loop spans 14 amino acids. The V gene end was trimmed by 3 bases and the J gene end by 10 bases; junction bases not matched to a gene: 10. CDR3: CASSFRSGSTDQYF. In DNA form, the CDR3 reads TGTGCCAGCAGCTTCCGTAGCGGGAGTACGGACCAGTACTTC.